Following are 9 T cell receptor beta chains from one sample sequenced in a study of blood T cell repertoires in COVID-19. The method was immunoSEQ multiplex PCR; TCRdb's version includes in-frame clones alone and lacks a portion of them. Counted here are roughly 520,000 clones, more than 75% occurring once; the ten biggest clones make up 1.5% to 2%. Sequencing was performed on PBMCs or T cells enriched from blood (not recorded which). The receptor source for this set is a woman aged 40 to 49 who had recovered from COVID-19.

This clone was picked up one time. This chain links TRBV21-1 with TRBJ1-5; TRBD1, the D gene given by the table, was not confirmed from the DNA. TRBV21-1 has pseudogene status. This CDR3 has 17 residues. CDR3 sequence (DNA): TGTGCCAGCAGCATCCGGGACGACAGGGCCCTCGGTCAGCCCCAGCATTTT. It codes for CASSIRDDRALGQPQHF.

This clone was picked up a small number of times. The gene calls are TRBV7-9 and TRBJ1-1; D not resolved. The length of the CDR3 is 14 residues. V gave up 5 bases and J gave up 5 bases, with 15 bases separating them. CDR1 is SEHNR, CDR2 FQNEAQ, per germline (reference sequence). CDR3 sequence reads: CASSAEMGETEAFF. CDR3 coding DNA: TGTGCCAGCAGCGCCGAAATGGGAGAGACTGAAGCTTTCTTT. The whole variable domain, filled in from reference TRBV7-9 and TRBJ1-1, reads DTGVSQNPRHKITKRGQNVTFRCDPISEHNRLYWYRQTLGQGPEFLTYFQNEAQLEKSRLLSDRFSAERPKGSFSTLEIQRTEQGDSAMYLCASSAEMGETEAFFGQGTRLTVV.

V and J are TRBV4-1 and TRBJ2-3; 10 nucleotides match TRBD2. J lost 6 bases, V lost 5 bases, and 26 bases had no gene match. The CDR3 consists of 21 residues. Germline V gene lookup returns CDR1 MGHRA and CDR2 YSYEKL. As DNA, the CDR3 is TGCGCCAGCAGCGACCTTAGGACAGGGCTCAAGCGGGAGGGCCGATACGATACGCAGTATTTT. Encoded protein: CASSDLRTGLKREGRYDTQYF.

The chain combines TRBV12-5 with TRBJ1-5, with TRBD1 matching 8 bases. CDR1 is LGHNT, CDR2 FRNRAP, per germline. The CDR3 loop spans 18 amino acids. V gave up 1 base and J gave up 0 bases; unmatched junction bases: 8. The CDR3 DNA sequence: TGTGCTAGTGGTTTGGACCTTGGACAGGGATATAGCAATCAGCCCCAGCATTTT. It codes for CASGLDLGQGYSNQPQHF.

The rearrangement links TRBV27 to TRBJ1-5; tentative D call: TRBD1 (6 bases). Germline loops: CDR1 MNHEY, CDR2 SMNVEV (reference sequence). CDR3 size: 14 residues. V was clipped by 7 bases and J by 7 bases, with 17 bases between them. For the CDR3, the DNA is TGTGCCAGCAAAGACGCAACAGGGAAACAGCCCCAGCATTTT. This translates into CASKDATGKQPQHF.

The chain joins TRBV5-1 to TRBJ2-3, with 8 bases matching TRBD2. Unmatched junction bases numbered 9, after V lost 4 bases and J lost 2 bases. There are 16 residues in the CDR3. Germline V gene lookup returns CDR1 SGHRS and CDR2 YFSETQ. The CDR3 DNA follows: TGCGCCAGCAGCCCCCCGGGAGCGGGGGACACAGATACGCAGTATTTT. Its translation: CASSPPGAGDTDTQYF.

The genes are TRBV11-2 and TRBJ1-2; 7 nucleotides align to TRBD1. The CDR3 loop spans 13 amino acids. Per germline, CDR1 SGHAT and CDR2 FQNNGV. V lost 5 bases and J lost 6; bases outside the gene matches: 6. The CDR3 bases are TGTGCCAGCAGCCCAGGACAGGCCCATGGCTACACCTTC. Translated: CASSPGQAHGYTF.

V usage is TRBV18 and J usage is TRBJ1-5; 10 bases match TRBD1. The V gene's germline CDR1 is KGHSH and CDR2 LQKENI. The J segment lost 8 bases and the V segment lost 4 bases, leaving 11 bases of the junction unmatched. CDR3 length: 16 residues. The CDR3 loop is CASSQNDRGLSEPQHF. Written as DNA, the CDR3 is TGTGCCAGCTCACAAAACGACAGGGGGCTCAGTGAGCCCCAGCATTTT.

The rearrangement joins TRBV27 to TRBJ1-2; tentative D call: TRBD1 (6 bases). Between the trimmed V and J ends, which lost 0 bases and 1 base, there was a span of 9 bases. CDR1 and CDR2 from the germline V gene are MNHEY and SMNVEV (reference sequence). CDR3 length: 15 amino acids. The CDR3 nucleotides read TGTGCCAGCAGTTTATCCTTCAGGGGTAACTATGGCTACACCTTC. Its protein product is CASSLSFRGNYGYTF.